The sequence of this T cell receptor (beta chain) was determined in a study of blood T cell repertoires in COVID-19. Original analysis: How many nucleated cells were present was estimated from reference gene primer amplification. Generated by immunoSEQ multiplex PCR, the TCRdb table keeps only in-frame clones and is missing some. That table furnishes V, J and clone size, whereas the DNA furnished D and trimming. The sample has roughly 200,000 clones; approximately 79% are singletons. Germline-derived CDR1 and CDR2 are WNHNN and SYGVQD (reference sequence). V lost 2 bases and J 4 bases, leaving 5 bases between the germline ends. The CDR3 sequence is 13 residues long.

The receptor was derived from a man aged 50 or older who had recovered from COVID-19. Specimen: peripheral blood. V gene TRBV10-1 combines with J gene TRBJ2-2, with D hard to call. The CDR3 spells CASSEGPTGELFF. The CDR3 nucleotides are TGCGCCAGCAGTGAGGGGCCCACCGGGGAGCTGTTTTTT.